This T cell receptor (beta chain) came from a study of spatial heterogeneity in lung cancer. The CDR3 is made up of 16 amino acids. Germline V lookup: CDR1 SGHDT, CDR2 YYEEEE. V gave up 0 bases and J gave up 0 bases, with 10 bases separating them. The time point is: sample taken at primary tumor resection. Sequencing covered unsorted whole RNA taken from tumor, nontumor lung or frozen PBMC. Notes on the study in general: Counts of expanded intratumoral alpha and beta TCRs tracked tumor mutation counts. Nonsynonymous mutation counts, ubiquitous and regional, were tracked by the respective counts of ubiquitous and regional expanded TCRs.

TCRdb re-analysed the 5' RACE reads in MiXCR, keeping a single row per CDR3 protein. The data contain about 30,000 distinct CDR3 sequences, around 6.9% of them singletons. This clonotype was recorded at least ten times. Its antigen is not identified. The chain recombines TRBV5-6 with TRBJ1-3; D gene ambiguous. Source: lung tumor tissue, taken at surgery. The receptor's source is a male donor with early-stage non-small cell lung cancer. The CDR3 DNA is TGTGCCAGCAGCTTGGTGTCGGCAGCCTCTGGAAACACCATATATTTT. This encodes CASSLVSAASGNTIYF.